This T cell receptor (beta chain) is drawn from a study of cytomegalovirus exposure and HLA in healthy donors (dated by TCRdb to between 2016 and 2019). Describing the broader study: An earlier analysis of 587 of the donors reported roughly 300 Gb of sequence data and about 120 million unique TCR beta sequences obtained from some 170 million T cells. Roughly 310 gigabases of sequencing data and 78 million or so unique TCR sequences were included in an early release covering about 600 HLA-typed donors. The genetic ancestry cluster associated with self-reported Caucasian donors included approximately 85% of the 398 genotyped donors. The aim of the study was to test whether cataloging public T cell receptors could identify signatures of past pathogen exposure. Using immunosequencing, the study profiled T cell repertoires from approximately 700 subjects and related those repertoires to cytomegalovirus serostatus. Along with the approximately 620-subject first cohort, a separate validation cohort of about 110 different subjects was used. High-throughput TCR immunosequencing, statistical association of individual TCRs with disease status, and machine learning were combined to predict cytomegalovirus infection status. To study patterns of TCR occurrence, a later analysis re-analyzed previously published TCR beta repertoires from 700 or so donors and added high-resolution HLA genotyping. In the later analysis, no new phenotypic data were used to find candidate immune exposures; instead, reliance was placed on TCR beta sequences and their occurrence across donors. An earlier analysis of fewer than 750 of the donors used high-throughput TCR beta sequencing to judge whether each TCR beta V gene segment behaved as functional or pseudogenic. Alongside the repertoire data, information on donor age, sex, ethnicity and CMV serostatus was compiled. A later genetic analysis took genome-wide SNP genotypes for about three fifths of the roughly 670 donors and used that subset as a discovery cohort. Every discovery cohort repertoire had been produced on one sequencing platform. HLA typing covered class I and class II loci at four-digit resolution. Typing coverage differed by locus: A, B, C, DRB1 and DQB1 were typed in roughly 620-630 donors, DQA1 in 522, DPA1 in around 600, and DPB1 in 450 to 480. Roughly 5 DR-DQ haplotypes were handled as single units for association and clustering because linkage in the cohort was strong. Among over 350 genotyped donors of the cohort, an average of approximately 250,000 unique TCR beta nucleotide sequences were sequenced per donor, around 18% of them non-productive. The investigation overall reported the following: Because the 87-base-pair reads could not distinguish some IMGT-functional V segments, including TRBV6-2 and TRBV6-3, those segments were excluded. Several of the top co-occurrence clusters appeared to be linked to parvovirus B19, influenza, CMV and Epstein-Barr virus, according to a later analysis. When HLA alleles, especially DR and DQ, strongly co-occurred, attributing TCR associations to individual alleles was difficult. Because counts were too low, seventeen rarely observed V segments, including chromosome 9 orphons, were excluded from the earlier analysis of 500 to 700 of the donors. The classifier was reported to diagnose cytomegalovirus status with high specificity and sensitivity in both the original cohort and the validation cohort. The only immune exposure information available for the cohort was CMV serostatus. A later analysis found that most CMV-associated TCR beta chains appeared HLA-restricted, with HLA associations seemingly driven largely by CMV exposure. In vitro tests confirmed that three of the cytomegalovirus-associated TCR beta chains recognize cytomegalovirus antigens. The sequencing pipeline was judged likely to have produced a cluster of highly shared sequence variants as a technical artifact. A later genetic analysis reported fewer N-insertions in productive TCRs among donors in an Asian-associated ancestry cluster than the 666-donor mean. In an earlier analysis of about 600 of the donors, most TCR beta V segments appeared in productive rearrangements about 87% or about 30% of the time, broadly matching IMGT annotations. In a later genetic analysis, a missense DCLRE1C variant was associated with V-gene and J-gene trimming of TCR beta chains, and the association was replicated in an independent cohort. Only TCR beta chains were sequenced in this cohort, and the absence of alpha or paired-chain data limited detectable features. Because some donors lacked HLA typing at each locus, the association tests relied only on the typed subset. Correlated functional status among segregating V segments might reflect linkage disequilibrium, but an unknown experimental factor could not be ruled out. In a later analysis, the rate of TCR association differed among HLA loci, with DRB1 alleles having the most associated TCRs and HLA-C alleles having the fewest. Specific HLA alleles were associated with 15,000 to 20,000 TCR beta sequences at a false discovery rate of 0.05 in a later analysis. A further reported finding was that TCR beta sequences accurately predicted the HLA-A and HLA-B alleles for most subjects in the first cohort. Most TCR sequences were seen in very few donors, while some public TCRs were found in many individuals. The study listed 150 to 200 TCR beta chains as associated with cytomegalovirus. The authors suggested that the approach could potentially be generalized to other disease states and immunological phenotypes. In a later analysis, HLA-associated TCR beta chains showed more clonal expansion and lower generation probabilities than non-associated chains that were equally common. The presence/absence analyses assumed that sequencing depth was roughly uniform across donors, and that assumption may not be true.

This clone was counted once. It lacks a known antigen. Per-base qualities were not stored, and no clone one base away is much larger. Libraries were built with the immunoSEQ multiplex PCR assay. For the multiplex PCR, a mixture combining 60 forward primers for TCR Vbeta segments and 13 reverse primers for TCR Jbeta segments was used. The CDR3 region of rearranged TCR beta genes was amplified from genomic DNA with a multiplex PCR assay. On the Illumina HiSeq System, the amplified TCR beta libraries were sequenced as 87-base-pair reads. In the source study's methods: A later analysis counted approximately 74 million unique TCR beta chains across the 666 repertoires, and some 12 million of these chains were shared by at least two donors. A nearest-neighbor algorithm error-corrected the raw reads and collapsed the reads into unique sequences, merging closely related sequences to remove PCR and sequencing errors. CDR3 sequences were aligned to IMGT reference sequences to assign V, D and J gene segments. For a sequence to be retained, at least a six-nucleotide match to both a V gene segment and a J gene segment was required. A rearrangement counted as productive if the CDR3 had no stop codons and remained in frame with V and J, and every other rearrangement counted as non-productive. CDR3 was defined according to IMGT convention as the region running from the second conserved V-encoded cysteine to the conserved J-encoded phenylalanine. The earlier analysis of 550 to 650 of the donors excluded any sequence lacking an unambiguous match to a single V gene segment. In an earlier analysis of 450 to 700 of the donors, V segments were called functional above 56.7% productive rearrangements and were called segregating when the between-donor standard deviation exceeded 5%. To diagnose cytomegalovirus status from the catalog of TCR beta chain sequences, a statistical classification framework was built. In a later analysis, V and J genes were assigned by comparing TCR nucleotide sequences against IMGT/GENE-DB human TR gene sequences. The TCRdist pipeline was used in a later analysis to assign CDR3 sequences and most-parsimonious VDJ recombination scenarios. A later analysis defined each TCR beta chain by its CDR3 amino acid sequence plus V-gene family, and excluded reads lacking a unique V-gene family. To address suspected cross-contamination and a sequencing artifact, a later analysis removed a few hundred highly shared, low-generation-probability nucleotide sequences. In a later analysis, a clonal expansion index for each public chain was calculated from normalized within-repertoire ranks of inferred template counts. In a later analysis, generation probabilities were computed using a VDJ recombination model fitted to out-of-frame rearrangements, and the results were checked against IGoR. A later analysis scored TCR-TCR, TCR-HLA and TCR-CMV co-occurrence with hypergeometric tests, applying a repertoire-size bias correction to TCR pairs. In a later analysis, false discovery rates were estimated by permuting HLA or CMV assignments 20 times. In a later analysis, co-occurring TCRs were grouped with DBSCAN, and TCRdist sequence similarity was added when clustering was performed within HLA-allele-positive subsets. Repertoires with fewer than 30,000 or more than 120,000 public chains, plus five repertoires with anomalous nucleotide sharing, were excluded from co-occurrence clustering. Not all clones reach the TCRdb copy of this immuneACCESS table, which keeps in-frame sequences only. Checked studies attribute under half of the gap to unresolved V genes and leave the rest unexplained. Clonal size and the V and J genes are those of that table, whereas D and trimming came from the DNA. This sample is represented by 250,000 to 350,000 clones; about 80% of them were singletons. The ten largest clones add up to about 0.29% of the sample.

In total, around 600 healthy bone marrow donors made up the cohort. At the time of sampling, every cohort member was nominally healthy, though immune exposures that went unrecorded were likely present. The donor was CMV seronegative and was included in the group of several hundred seronegative cohort members. Every donor gave a peripheral blood sample, and the peripheral blood mononuclear cells from that sample were used for TCR beta sequencing. The Qiagen DNeasy Blood Extraction Kit was used to extract genomic DNA from the blood cell samples. From the germline V gene, CDR1 is MGHRA and CDR2 is YSYEKL. V drops 0 bases and J drops 1 base, leaving 14 bases in between. Reading from cysteine to phenylalanine, the CDR3 counts 17 amino acids. Only the CDR3 portion is preserved as DNA: 51 bases, with reading frame beginning at the first base.

The sequence is built from TRBV4-1 and TRBJ2-3; the D region possibly corresponds to TRBD1 (5 bases align). The source material was PBMCs. The TCR originated in a girl between 2 and 10 years old in good health and CMV-seronegative. The DNA reads as follows: TGCGCCAGCAGCCAAGATGGTGGGGCCAGTCGCACAGATACGCAGTATTTT. Its translation reads: CASSQDGGASRTDTQYF.